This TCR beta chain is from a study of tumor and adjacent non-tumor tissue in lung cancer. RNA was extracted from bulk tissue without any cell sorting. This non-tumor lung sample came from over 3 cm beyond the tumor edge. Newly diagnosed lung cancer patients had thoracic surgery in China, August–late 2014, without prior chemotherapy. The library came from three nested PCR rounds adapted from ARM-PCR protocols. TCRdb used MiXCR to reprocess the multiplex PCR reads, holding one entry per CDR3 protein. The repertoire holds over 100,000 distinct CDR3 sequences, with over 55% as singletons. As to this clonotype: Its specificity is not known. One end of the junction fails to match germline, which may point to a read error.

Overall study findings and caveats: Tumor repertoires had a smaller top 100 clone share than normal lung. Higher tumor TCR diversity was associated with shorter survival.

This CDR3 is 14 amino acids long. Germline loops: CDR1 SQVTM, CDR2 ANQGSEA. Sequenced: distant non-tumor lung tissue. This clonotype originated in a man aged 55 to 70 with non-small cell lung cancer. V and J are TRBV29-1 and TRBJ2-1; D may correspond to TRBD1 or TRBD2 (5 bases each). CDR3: CSVEVQDSYNEPSF. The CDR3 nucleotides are TGCAGCGTTGAAGTACAGGACTCCTACAATGAGCCGTCCTTC.